This T cell receptor (beta chain) emerged from a study of blood T cell repertoires in COVID-19. As for the study in general: The samples span acute and convalescent COVID-19 from the United States, Italy and Spain. T cells, B-cell-depleted T cells, or PBMCs provided the cDNA or gDNA that served as material.

Donors were grouped by their self-reported clinical history. Resolution of symptoms, clearance, or two negative PCRs was present in recovered Cohort 3 donors. In its sample, this clone was seen a few times. Some clones are missing from TCRdb's copy, which holds only in-frame ones; the method was immunoSEQ multiplex PCR. The data show about 260,000 clones, about 85% seen once. The sample taken for sequencing was PBMCs or T cells enriched from blood (not recorded which). This receptor was obtained from a woman in her forties or fifties who had recovered from COVID-19.

As DNA, the CDR3 is TGTGCCAGCAGCCGAACTGACCCTAGTTACGAGCAGTACTTC. It yields the protein CASSRTDPSYEQYF. The V and J genes are TRBV6-5 and TRBJ2-7; D not certain. CDR1 is MNHEY, CDR2 SVGAGI, per germline. The CDR3 has 14 amino acids. The V end lost 6 bases, the J end lost 4 bases, and 16 bases lay between the germline ends.